The clone carrying this TCR beta chain was detected only a few times. The sample holds other DNA sequences that translate to the same CDR3. The CDR3 consists of 11 residues. V was shortened by 5 bases and J by 7 bases, with 5 bases between the two germline ends. The germline V gene has CDR1 SGHAT and CDR2 FQNNGV. Generated by immunoSEQ multiplex PCR, the TCRdb table keeps only in-frame clones and is missing some. The sample yields about 2,500,000 clones, about 92% seen once. These data originate in a study of shared clonotypes between healthy human individuals. CD4+ cells underwent separation, giving CD45RA+ naive and CD45RA-negative memory subsets.

The receptor comes from a man younger than 35 in good health. Sequencing was performed on naive CD4+ T cells sorted from blood. As to subset: CD45RA+ positively selected. The chain has TRBV11-2 and TRBJ1-4; D is ambiguous. The CDR3 region has the DNA TGTGCCAGCAGCCCTGGTGAAAAACTGTTTTTT. Its translation: CASSPGEKLFF.